The table lists the clone carrying this TCR beta chain with many counts. Per the germline V gene, CDR1 is LNHDA and CDR2 is SQIVND (reference sequence). There are 14 residues in the CDR3. The V gene lost 3 bases and the J gene lost 0 bases, with 7 bases spanning the gap. The data were obtained in a study of T cell repertoires in cytomegalovirus infection. A single record per CDR3 protein comes from TCRdb applying MiXCR to the reads. Among under 300,000 distinct CDR3 sequences listed, around an eighth were seen once. The V gene is TRBV19, the J gene TRBJ2-3, with D possibly being TRBD2 (6 bases). Sequencing was carried out using PBMCs. This TCR came from a human donor in good health (CMV status not recorded). Some clones in this sample may be carry-over from other donors' samples. CDR3 region: CASSIRGSTDTQYF. CDR3 sequence (DNA): TGTGCCAGTAGTATCCGGGGGAGCACAGATACGCAGTATTTT.